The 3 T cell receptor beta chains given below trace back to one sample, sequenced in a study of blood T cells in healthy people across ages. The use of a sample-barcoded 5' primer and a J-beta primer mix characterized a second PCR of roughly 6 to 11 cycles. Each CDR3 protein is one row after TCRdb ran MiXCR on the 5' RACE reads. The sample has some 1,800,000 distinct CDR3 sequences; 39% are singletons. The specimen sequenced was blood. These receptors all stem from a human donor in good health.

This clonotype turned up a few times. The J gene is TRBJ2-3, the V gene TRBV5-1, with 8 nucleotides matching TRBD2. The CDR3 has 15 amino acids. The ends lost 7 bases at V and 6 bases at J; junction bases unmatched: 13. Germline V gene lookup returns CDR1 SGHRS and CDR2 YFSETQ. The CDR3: CASCRRGGFPDTQYF. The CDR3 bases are TGCGCCAGCTGCCGACGGGGGGGCTTTCCGGATACGCAGTATTTT.

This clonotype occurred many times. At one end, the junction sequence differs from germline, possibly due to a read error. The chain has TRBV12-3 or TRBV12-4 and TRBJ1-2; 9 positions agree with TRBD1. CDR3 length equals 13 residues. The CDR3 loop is CASSLGQGYGYTF. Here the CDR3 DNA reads TGTGCCAGCAGCTTAGGACAGGGGTATGGCTACACCTTC.

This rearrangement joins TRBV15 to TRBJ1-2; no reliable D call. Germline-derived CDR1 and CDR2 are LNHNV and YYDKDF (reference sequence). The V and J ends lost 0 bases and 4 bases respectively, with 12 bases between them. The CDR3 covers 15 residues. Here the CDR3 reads CATSRDGNSGYGYTF. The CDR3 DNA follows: TGTGCCACCAGCAGAGATGGGAATTCAGGCTATGGCTACACCTTC.